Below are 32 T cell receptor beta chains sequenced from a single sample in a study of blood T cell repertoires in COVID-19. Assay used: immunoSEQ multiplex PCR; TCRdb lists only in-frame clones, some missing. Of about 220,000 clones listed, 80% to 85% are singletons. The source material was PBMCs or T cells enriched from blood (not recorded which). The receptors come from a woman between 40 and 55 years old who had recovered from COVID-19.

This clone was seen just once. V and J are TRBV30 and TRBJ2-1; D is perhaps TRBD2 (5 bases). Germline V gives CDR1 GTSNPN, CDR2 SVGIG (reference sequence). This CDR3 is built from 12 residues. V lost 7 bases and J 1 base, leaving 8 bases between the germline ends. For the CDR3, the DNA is TGTGCCTACGGACTTTCCTACAATGAGCAGTTCTTC. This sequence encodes CAYGLSYNEQFF.

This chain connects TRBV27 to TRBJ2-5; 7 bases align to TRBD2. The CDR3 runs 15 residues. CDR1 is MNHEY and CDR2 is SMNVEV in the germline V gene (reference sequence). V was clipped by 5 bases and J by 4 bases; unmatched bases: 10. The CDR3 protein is CASSLYDGRRETQYF. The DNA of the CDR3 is TGTGCCAGCAGTCTGTATGACGGGAGGCGAGAGACCCAGTACTTC.

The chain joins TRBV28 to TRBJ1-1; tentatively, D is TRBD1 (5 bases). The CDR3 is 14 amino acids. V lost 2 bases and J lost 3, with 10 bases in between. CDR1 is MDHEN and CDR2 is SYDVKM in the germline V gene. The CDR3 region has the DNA TGTGCCAGCAGTTTACGGACATCCCACACTGAAGCTTTCTTT. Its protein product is CASSLRTSHTEAFF.

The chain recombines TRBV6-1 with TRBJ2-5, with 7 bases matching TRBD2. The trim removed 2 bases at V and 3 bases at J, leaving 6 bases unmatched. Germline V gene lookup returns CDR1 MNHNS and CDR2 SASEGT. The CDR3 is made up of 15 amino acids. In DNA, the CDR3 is TGTGCCAGCAGTGAATTGATGACTAGCAAAGAGACCCAGTACTTC. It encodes CASSELMTSKETQYF.

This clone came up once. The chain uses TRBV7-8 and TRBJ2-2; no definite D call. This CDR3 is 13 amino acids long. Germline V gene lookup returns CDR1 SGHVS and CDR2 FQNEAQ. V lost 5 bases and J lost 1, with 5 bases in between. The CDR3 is CASSPQNTGELFF. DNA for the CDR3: TGTGCCAGCAGCCCCCAGAACACCGGGGAGCTGTTTTTT.

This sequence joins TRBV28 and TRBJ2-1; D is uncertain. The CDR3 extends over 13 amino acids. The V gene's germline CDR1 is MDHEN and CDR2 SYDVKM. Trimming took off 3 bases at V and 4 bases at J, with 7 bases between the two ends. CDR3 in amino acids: CASSFGVYNEQFF. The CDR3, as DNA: TGTGCCAGCAGTTTTGGAGTTTACAATGAGCAGTTCTTC. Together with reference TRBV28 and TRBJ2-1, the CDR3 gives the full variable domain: DVKVTQSSRYLVKRTGEKVFLECVQDMDHENMFWYRQDPGLGLRLIYFSYDVKMKEKGDIPEGYSVSREKKERFSLILESASTNQTSMYLCASSFGVYNEQFFGPGTRLTVL.

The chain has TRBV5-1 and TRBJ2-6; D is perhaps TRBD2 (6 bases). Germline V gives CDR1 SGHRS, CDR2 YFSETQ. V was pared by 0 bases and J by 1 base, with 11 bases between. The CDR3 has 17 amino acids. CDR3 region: CASSLAVRGSGANVLTF. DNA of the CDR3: TGCGCCAGCAGCTTGGCCGTTCGGGGGTCTGGGGCCAACGTCCTGACTTTC. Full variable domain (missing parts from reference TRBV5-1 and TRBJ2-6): KAGVTQTPRYLIKTRGQQVTLSCSPISGHRSVSWYQQTPGQGLQFLFEYFSETQRNKGNFPGRFSGRQFSNSRSEMNVSTLELGDSALYLCASSLAVRGSGANVLTFGAGSRLTVL.

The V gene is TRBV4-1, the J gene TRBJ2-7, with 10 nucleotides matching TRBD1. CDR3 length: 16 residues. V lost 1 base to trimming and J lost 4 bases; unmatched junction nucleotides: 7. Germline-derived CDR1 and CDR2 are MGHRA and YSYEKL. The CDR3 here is CASSQAAGTGVYEQYF. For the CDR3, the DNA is TGCGCCAGCAGCCAAGCGGCAGGGACAGGGGTATACGAGCAGTACTTC.

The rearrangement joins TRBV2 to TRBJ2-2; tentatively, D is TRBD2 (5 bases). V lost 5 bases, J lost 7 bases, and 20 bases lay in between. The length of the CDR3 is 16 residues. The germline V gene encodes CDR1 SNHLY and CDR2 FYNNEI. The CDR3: CASSPWDSVVGGELFF. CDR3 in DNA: TGTGCCAGCAGTCCTTGGGATAGCGTGGTGGGCGGGGAGCTGTTTTTT.

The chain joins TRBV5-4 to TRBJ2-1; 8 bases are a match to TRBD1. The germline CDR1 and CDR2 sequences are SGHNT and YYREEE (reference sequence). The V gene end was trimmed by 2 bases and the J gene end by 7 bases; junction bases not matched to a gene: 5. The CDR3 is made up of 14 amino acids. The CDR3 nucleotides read TGTGCCAGCAGCTTCCAGGGGGCGCATAATGAGCAGTTCTTC. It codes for CASSFQGAHNEQFF.

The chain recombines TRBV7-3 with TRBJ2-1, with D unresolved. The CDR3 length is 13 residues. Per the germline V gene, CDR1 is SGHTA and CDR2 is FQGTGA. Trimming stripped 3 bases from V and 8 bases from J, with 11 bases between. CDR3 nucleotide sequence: TGTGCCAGCAGCTTGGGCCCCGAAGATGAGCAGTTCTTC. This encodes CASSLGPEDEQFF.

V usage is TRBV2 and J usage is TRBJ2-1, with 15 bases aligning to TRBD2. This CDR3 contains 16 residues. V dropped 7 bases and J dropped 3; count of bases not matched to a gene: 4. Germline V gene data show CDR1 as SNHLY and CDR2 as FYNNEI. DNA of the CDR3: TGTGCCAGCAAGGGACTAGCGGGAGGTGGCTACAATGAGCAGTTCTTC. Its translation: CASKGLAGGGYNEQFF.

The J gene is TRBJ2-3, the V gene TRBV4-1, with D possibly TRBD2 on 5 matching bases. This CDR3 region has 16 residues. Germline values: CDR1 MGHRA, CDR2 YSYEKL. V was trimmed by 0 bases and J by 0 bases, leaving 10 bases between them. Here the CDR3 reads CASSQDGGGSTDTQYF. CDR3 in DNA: TGCGCCAGCAGCCAAGACGGCGGCGGGAGCACAGATACGCAGTATTTT.

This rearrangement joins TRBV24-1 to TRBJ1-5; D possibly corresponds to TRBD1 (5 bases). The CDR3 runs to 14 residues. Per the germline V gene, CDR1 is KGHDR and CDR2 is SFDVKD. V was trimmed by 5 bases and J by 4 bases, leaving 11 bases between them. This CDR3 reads CATSGGAWNQPQHF. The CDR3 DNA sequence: TGTGCCACCAGTGGTGGGGCCTGGAATCAGCCCCAGCATTTT.

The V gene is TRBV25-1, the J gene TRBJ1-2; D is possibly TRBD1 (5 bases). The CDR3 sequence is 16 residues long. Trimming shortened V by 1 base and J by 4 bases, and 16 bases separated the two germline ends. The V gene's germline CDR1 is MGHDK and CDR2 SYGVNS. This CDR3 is CASSESKGNQVYGYTF. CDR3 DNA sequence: TGTGCCAGCAGTGAATCGAAGGGGAATCAGGTCTATGGCTACACCTTC.

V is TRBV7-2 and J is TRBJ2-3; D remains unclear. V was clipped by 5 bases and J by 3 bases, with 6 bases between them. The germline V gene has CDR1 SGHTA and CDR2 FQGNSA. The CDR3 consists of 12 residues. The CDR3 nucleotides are TGTGCCAGCAGCCCGCAGACAGATACGCAGTATTTT. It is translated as CASSPQTDTQYF.

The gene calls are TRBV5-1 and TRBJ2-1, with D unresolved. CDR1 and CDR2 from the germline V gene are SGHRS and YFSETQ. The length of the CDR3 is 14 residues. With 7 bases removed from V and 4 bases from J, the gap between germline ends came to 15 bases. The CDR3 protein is CASSPEYSYNEQFF. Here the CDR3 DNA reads TGCGCCAGCTCGCCGGAGTACTCTTACAATGAGCAGTTCTTC. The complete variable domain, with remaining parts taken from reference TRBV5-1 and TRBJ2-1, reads KAGVTQTPRYLIKTRGQQVTLSCSPISGHRSVSWYQQTPGQGLQFLFEYFSETQRNKGNFPGRFSGRQFSNSRSEMNVSTLELGDSALYLCASSPEYSYNEQFFGPGTRLTVL.

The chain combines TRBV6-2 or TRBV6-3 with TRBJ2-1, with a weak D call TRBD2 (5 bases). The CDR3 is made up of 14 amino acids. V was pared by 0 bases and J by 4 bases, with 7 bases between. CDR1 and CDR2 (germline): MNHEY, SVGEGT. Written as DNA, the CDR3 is TGTGCCAGCAGTTACTCGGGAGATTACAATGAGCAGTTCTTC. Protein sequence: CASSYSGDYNEQFF.

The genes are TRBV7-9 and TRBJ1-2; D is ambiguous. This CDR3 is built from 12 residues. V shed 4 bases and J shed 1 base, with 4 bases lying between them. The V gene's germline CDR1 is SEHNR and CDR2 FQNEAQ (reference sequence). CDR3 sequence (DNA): TGTGCCAGCAGCTCCGGTAACTATGGCTACACCTTC. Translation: CASSSGNYGYTF. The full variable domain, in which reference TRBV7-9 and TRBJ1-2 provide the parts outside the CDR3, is DTGVSQNPRHKITKRGQNVTFRCDPISEHNRLYWYRQTLGQGPEFLTYFQNEAQLEKSRLLSDRFSAERPKGSFSTLEIQRTEQGDSAMYLCASSSGNYGYTFGSGTRLTVV.

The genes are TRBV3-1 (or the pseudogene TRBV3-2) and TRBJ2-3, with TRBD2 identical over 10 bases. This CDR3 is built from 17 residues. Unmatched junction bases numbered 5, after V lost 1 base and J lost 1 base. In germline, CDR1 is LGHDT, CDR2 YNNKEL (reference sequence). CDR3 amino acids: CASSQGASGSGTDTQYF. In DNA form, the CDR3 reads TGTGCCAGCAGCCAAGGGGCTAGCGGGAGCGGCACAGATACGCAGTATTTT.

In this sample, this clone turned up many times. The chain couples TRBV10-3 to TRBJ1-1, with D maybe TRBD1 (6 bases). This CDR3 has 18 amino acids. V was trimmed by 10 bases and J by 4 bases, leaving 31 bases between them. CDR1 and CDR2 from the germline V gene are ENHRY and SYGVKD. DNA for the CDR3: TGTGCCACCCATCGCGCAGGGGCCCGGACACGGGGTGGCACTGAAGCTTTCTTT. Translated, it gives CATHRAGARTRGGTEAFF.

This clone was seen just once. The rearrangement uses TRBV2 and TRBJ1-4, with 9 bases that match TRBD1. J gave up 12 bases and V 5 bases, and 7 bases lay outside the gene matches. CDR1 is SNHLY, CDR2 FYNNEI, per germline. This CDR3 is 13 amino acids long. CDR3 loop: CASSPRQGGELFF. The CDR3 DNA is TGTGCCAGCAGTCCCAGACAGGGGGGGGAACTGTTTTTT. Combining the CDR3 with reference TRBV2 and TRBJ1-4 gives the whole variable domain EPEVTQTPSHQVTQMGQEVILRCVPISNHLYFYWYRQILGQKVEFLVSFYNNEISEKSEIFDDQFSVERPDGSNFTLKIRSTKLEDSAMYFCASSPRQGGELFFGSGTQLSVL.

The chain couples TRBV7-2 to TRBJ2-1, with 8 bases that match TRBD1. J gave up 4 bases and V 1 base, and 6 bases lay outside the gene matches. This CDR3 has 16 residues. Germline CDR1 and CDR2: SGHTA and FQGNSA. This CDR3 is CASSLGQGLWYNEQFF. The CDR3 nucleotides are TGTGCCAGCAGCTTAGGACAGGGGTTATGGTACAATGAGCAGTTCTTC.

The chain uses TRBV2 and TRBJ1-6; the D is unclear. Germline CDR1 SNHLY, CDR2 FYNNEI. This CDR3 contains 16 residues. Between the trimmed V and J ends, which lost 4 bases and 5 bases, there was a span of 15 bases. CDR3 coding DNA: TGTGCCAGCAGTGCGACCCGGGGAGCGGATAATTCACCCCTCCACTTT. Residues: CASSATRGADNSPLHF.

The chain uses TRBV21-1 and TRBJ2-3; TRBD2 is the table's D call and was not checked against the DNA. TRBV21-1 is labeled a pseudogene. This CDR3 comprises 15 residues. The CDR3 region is CASSTGLVRTDTQYF. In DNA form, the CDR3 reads TGTGCCAGCAGCACCGGACTAGTTAGGACAGATACGCAGTATTTT.

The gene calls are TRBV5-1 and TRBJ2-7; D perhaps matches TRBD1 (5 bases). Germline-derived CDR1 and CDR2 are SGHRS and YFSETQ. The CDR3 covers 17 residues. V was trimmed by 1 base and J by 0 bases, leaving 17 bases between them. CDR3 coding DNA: TGCGCCAGCAGCTTGACATTCTTGGGGCGGAACTCCTACGAGCAGTACTTC. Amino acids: CASSLTFLGRNSYEQYF.

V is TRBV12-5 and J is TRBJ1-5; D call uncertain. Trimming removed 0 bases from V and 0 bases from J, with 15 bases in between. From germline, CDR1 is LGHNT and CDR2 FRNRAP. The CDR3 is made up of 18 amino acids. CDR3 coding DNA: TGTGCTAGTGGTTTGGTACTTGGGCTCCGGGATAGCAATCAGCCCCAGCATTTT. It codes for CASGLVLGLRDSNQPQHF.

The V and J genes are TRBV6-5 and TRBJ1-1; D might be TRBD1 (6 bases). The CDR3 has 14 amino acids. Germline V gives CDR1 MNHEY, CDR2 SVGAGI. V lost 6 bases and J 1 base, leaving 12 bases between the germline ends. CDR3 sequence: CASSSLQGNTEAFF. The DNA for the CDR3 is TGTGCCAGCAGCTCGCTACAGGGGAACACTGAAGCTTTCTTT.

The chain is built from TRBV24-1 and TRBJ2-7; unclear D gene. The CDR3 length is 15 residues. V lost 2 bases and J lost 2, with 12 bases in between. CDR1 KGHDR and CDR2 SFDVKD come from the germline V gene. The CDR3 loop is CATSDSNGSPYEQYF. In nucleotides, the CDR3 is TGTGCCACCAGTGATTCAAACGGTAGCCCCTACGAGCAGTACTTC.

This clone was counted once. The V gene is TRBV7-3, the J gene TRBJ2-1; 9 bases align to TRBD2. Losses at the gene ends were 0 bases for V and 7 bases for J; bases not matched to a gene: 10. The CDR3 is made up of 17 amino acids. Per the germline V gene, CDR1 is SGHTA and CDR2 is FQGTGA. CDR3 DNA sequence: TGTGCCAGCAGCTTAACGGGGGGCCTAGCGGGAAGGAATGAGCAGTTCTTC. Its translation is CASSLTGGLAGRNEQFF. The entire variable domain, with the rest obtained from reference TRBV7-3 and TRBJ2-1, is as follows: GAGVSQTPSNKVTEKGKYVELRCDPISGHTALYWYRQSLGQGPEFLIYFQGTGAADDSGLPNDRFFAVRPEGSVSTLKIQRTERGDSAVYLCASSLTGGLAGRNEQFFGPGTRLTVL.

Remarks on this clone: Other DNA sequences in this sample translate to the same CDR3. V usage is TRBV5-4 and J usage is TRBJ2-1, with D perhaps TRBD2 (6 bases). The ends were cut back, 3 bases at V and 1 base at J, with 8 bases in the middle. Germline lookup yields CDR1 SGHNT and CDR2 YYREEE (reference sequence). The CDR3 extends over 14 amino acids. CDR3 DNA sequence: TGTGCCAGCAGCTCGCGGGGATCCTACAATGAGCAGTTCTTC. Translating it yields CASSSRGSYNEQFF.

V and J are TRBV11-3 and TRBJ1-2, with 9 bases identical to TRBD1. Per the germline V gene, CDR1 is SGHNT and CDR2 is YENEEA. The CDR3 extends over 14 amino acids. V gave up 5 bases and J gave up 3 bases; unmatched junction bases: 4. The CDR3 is CASSRTGVDYGYTF. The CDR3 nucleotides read TGTGCCAGCAGCCGGACAGGGGTGGACTATGGCTACACCTTC.